Below are 24 T cell receptor beta chains sequenced from a single sample in a study of blood T cells in healthy people across ages. A second PCR, run for about 7 to 11 cycles, used a sample-barcoded 5' primer plus a J-beta primer mix. TCRdb called the 5' RACE reads again in MiXCR, with one record for every CDR3 protein. Of some 1,800,000 distinct CDR3 sequences detected, more than 35% appear once; the ten largest clones hold about 21%. Sequenced material: blood. The receptors derive from a human donor in good health.

This clonotype was observed many times. The chain is built from TRBV5-1 and TRBJ2-6; no reliable D call. This CDR3 is 16 amino acids long. Trimming removed 4 bases from V and 2 bases from J, with 13 bases in between. Germline V gene data show CDR1 as SGHRS and CDR2 as YFSETQ. CDR3 residues: CASSVTISTGANVLTF. The DNA of the CDR3 is TGCGCCAGCAGCGTGACAATTTCGACTGGGGCCAACGTCCTGACTTTC.

The V and J genes are TRBV29-1 and TRBJ2-4; D is ambiguous. The CDR3 sequence is 14 residues long. V lost 5 bases to trimming and J lost 13 bases, with 24 bases between them. CDR1 and CDR2 (germline): SQVTM, ANQGSEA. In DNA, the CDR3 is TGCAGCGTTTCAAGTATGAGCTCCTACAATGAGCAGTACTTC. As protein: CSVSSMSSYNEQYF.

The CDR3: CASSYSPSGEGETQYF. In DNA form, the CDR3 reads TGTGCCAGCAGTTACTCCCCCTCAGGAGAAGGAGAGACCCAGTACTTC. This chain uses TRBV6-2 or TRBV6-3 with TRBJ2-5; unclear D gene. This CDR3 is built from 16 residues. CDR1 is MNHEY and CDR2 is SVGEGT in the germline V gene. Trimming removed 0 bases from V and 4 bases from J, with 15 bases in between.

The rearrangement links TRBV4-2 to TRBJ2-5, with a tentative D call TRBD2 (7 bases). Trimming took 1 base from V and 4 from J, leaving 22 bases between them. The CDR3 sequence is 18 residues long. CDR1 is LGHNA and CDR2 is YNFKEQ in the germline V gene. The CDR3 region has the DNA TGTGCCAGCAGCCAAGGAGGGTGCAGCCAAAGGGGGGGAGAGACCCAGTACTTC. Residues: CASSQGGCSQRGGETQYF.

The CDR3 region is CASSSGQGDGQPQHF. CDR3 nucleotide sequence: TGTGCCAGCAGTTCGGGACAGGGGGACGGTCAGCCCCAGCATTTT. This chain connects TRBV6-5 to TRBJ1-5, with TRBD1 matching 11 bases. Trimming at V came to 4 bases and at J to 6 bases, leaving 5 bases not matched to a gene. The CDR3 spans 15 residues. The germline V gene has CDR1 MNHEY and CDR2 SVGAGI.

This clonotype was seen a handful of times. V is TRBV3-1 and J is TRBJ1-5; D remains unclear. Trimming stripped 2 bases from V and 6 bases from J, with 8 bases between. Germline loops: CDR1 LGHDT, CDR2 YNNKEL (reference sequence). The CDR3 length is 13 residues. Here the CDR3 DNA reads TGTGCCAGCAGCCAAATGCCGGGTCAGCCCCAGCATTTT. Translating gives CASSQMPGQPQHF. Drawing the rest from reference TRBV3-1 and TRBJ1-5, the complete variable domain is DTAVSQTPKYLVTQMGNDKSIKCEQNLGHDTMYWYKQDSKKFLKIMFSYNNKELIINETVPNRFSPKSPDKAHLNLHINSLELGDSAVYFCASSQMPGQPQHFGDGTRLSIL.

The chain links TRBV5-1 to TRBJ1-2; unclear D gene. This CDR3 has 16 residues. Germline CDR1 is SGHRS and CDR2 is YFSETQ. The ends were cut back, 4 bases at V and 4 bases at J, with 20 bases in the middle. DNA for the CDR3: TGCGCCAGCAGCCCCCTTCTTTCGCCTATAGGCTATGGCTACACCTTC. Its translation: CASSPLLSPIGYGYTF. Drawing the rest from reference TRBV5-1 and TRBJ1-2, the complete variable domain is KAGVTQTPRYLIKTRGQQVTLSCSPISGHRSVSWYQQTPGQGLQFLFEYFSETQRNKGNFPGRFSGRQFSNSRSEMNVSTLELGDSALYLCASSPLLSPIGYGYTFGSGTRLTVV.

A few counts support this clonotype. V and J are TRBV6-1 and TRBJ2-3; 9 bases are shared with TRBD2. V lost 3 bases and J lost 3; bases outside the gene matches: 4. This CDR3 region has 15 residues. Germline V CDR1 and CDR2: MNHNS, SASEGT. CDR3 coding DNA: TGTGCCAGCAGTGATACTCTAGCGGGGACAGATACGCAGTATTTT. Amino acids: CASSDTLAGTDTQYF.

This clonotype was seen just once. Just one base apart from a much larger clone, this may be a read error. The rearrangement joins TRBV20-1 to TRBJ2-5; TRBD1 might be the D (5 bases). V was pared by 4 bases and J by 13 bases, with 19 bases between. This CDR3 comprises 12 residues. Germline CDR1 is DFQATT and CDR2 is SNEGSKA (reference sequence). CDR3 nucleotide sequence: TGCAGTGCTAATCAGGGTTTGTACGAGCGGTACTTC. It encodes CSANQGLYERYF.

The chain combines TRBV6-1 with TRBJ1-1, with 10 bases identical to TRBD1. V was pared by 6 bases and J by 5 bases, with 9 bases of the junction left unmatched. Germline CDR1 and CDR2: MNHNS and SASEGT. This CDR3 has 15 residues. The CDR3 nucleotides read TGTGCCAGCAGCCTAAGACAGGGGGCGCGGACTGAAGCTTTCTTT. Translated, it gives CASSLRQGARTEAFF.

This chain uses TRBV20-1 with TRBJ2-7; D may be TRBD1 (6 bases). V gave up 5 bases and J gave up 3 bases, with 17 bases separating them. The CDR3 contains 14 residues. Germline CDR1 is DFQATT and CDR2 is SNEGSKA (reference sequence). The CDR3 nucleotides read TGCAGTGCTCCCCTTGCAGGGGCCGACTACGAGCAGTACTTC. Protein product: CSAPLAGADYEQYF.

The chain recombines TRBV20-1 with TRBJ2-3; either TRBD1 or TRBD2 may fit D (5 bases each). Germline V gene sequence: CDR1 DFQATT, CDR2 SNEGSKA (reference sequence). This CDR3 contains 14 residues. The CDR3 DNA reads TGCACTGGTTCGAGGGGCCATAACACAGATACGCAGTATTTT. Protein sequence: CTGSRGHNTDTQYF.

This clonotype appeared many times. The chain links TRBV24-1 to TRBJ2-6; D perhaps matches TRBD2 (6 bases). Trimming cost V 3 bases and J 2 bases, with 10 bases left between them. The CDR3 has 16 amino acids. The germline CDR1 and CDR2 sequences are KGHDR and SFDVKD. In nucleotides, the CDR3 is TGTGCCACCAGTGATCACCCGGGGGCTGGGGCCAACGTCCTGACTTTC. As protein: CATSDHPGAGANVLTF.

V usage is TRBV25-1 and J usage is TRBJ1-2; no reliable D call. Between the trimmed V and J ends, which lost 11 bases and 1 base, there was a span of 14 bases. The CDR3 extends over 13 amino acids. CDR1 MGHDK and CDR2 SYGVNS come from the germline V gene. In DNA form, the CDR3 reads TGTGCCGGCCGAAACGGGTATAACTATGGCTACACCTTC. Residues: CAGRNGYNYGYTF.

The gene calls are TRBV2 and TRBJ2-7; D is undetermined. V lost 3 bases and J lost 5, with 5 bases in between. Germline V gene sequence: CDR1 SNHLY, CDR2 FYNNEI. This CDR3 has 11 amino acids. The CDR3 nucleotides are TGTGCCAGCAGTGAGACGGACGAGCAGTACTTC. As protein: CASSETDEQYF.

V and J are TRBV9 and TRBJ2-3; D gene ambiguous. The CDR3 length is 16 residues. The germline gives CDR1 SGDLS, CDR2 YYNGEE. With 0 bases removed from V and 3 bases from J, the gap between germline ends came to 14 bases. The CDR3 loop is CASSVGVSGLTDTQYF. The CDR3 DNA sequence: TGTGCCAGCAGCGTAGGAGTGTCCGGGTTGACAGATACGCAGTATTTT.

The table lists this clonotype with many counts. J is TRBJ2-3 and V is TRBV7-2; D is perhaps TRBD1 or TRBD2 (5 bases each). V was trimmed by 6 bases and J by 2 bases, leaving 12 bases between them. Germline V gene sequence: CDR1 SGHTA, CDR2 FQGNSA. CDR3 length equals 14 residues. DNA for the CDR3: TGTGCCAGCAGTTTATCAGGGACCACAGATACGCAGTATTTT. It is translated as CASSLSGTTDTQYF.

The chain employs TRBV7-9 and TRBJ2-5; 8 nucleotides line up with TRBD2. J was trimmed by 4 bases and V by 4 bases; bases with no gene match: 14. CDR1 is SEHNR, CDR2 FQNEAQ, per germline (reference sequence). CDR3 length equals 17 residues. The CDR3 protein is CASSYWGTSSGLETQYF. The CDR3 nucleotides are TGTGCCAGCAGCTACTGGGGGACTAGTTCGGGCCTAGAGACCCAGTACTTC. Complete variable domain (other parts from reference TRBV7-9 and TRBJ2-5): DTGVSQNPRHKITKRGQNVTFRCDPISEHNRLYWYRQTLGQGPEFLTYFQNEAQLEKSRLLSDRFSAERPKGSFSTLEIQRTEQGDSAMYLCASSYWGTSSGLETQYFGPGTRLLVL.

V gene TRBV10-3 combines with J gene TRBJ2-3; 9 bases map to TRBD1. The CDR3 sequence is 17 residues long. V was pared by 6 bases and J by 2 bases, with 12 bases of the junction left unmatched. Germline V CDR1 and CDR2: ENHRY, SYGVKD. The CDR3 DNA is TGTGCCATCAGGGAGATAATACAGGGGGCATACACAGATACGCAGTATTTT. As protein: CAIREIIQGAYTDTQYF.

This clonotype showed up many times. The chain has TRBV29-1 and TRBJ2-7; 8 positions match TRBD1. Germline-derived CDR1 and CDR2 are SQVTM and ANQGSEA. The ends lost 4 bases at V and 4 bases at J; junction bases unmatched: 12. The CDR3 consists of 15 residues. Here the CDR3 reads CSVVIRGRRGYEQYF. The DNA for the CDR3 is TGCAGCGTTGTAATCAGGGGGCGAAGGGGATACGAGCAGTACTTC.

This clonotype has just a few counts. V and J are TRBV20-1 and TRBJ2-1, with TRBD2 matching over 11 bases. This CDR3 contains 15 residues. CDR1 DFQATT and CDR2 SNEGSKA come from the germline V gene (reference sequence). The junction had 5 bases not matched to a gene; V was cut back by 3 bases and J by 4 bases. Here the CDR3 DNA reads TGCAGTGCTAGCCCTAGCGGGGGGAAATACAATGAGCAGTTCTTC. Translated, it gives CSASPSGGKYNEQFF.

The count of this clonotype is one. The chain uses TRBV5-6 and TRBJ1-1; TRBD1 might be the D (5 bases). Looked up from germline, CDR1 is SGHDT and CDR2 is YYEEEE. V dropped 2 bases and J dropped 3 bases, with 11 bases sitting between them. The CDR3 has 14 amino acids. The CDR3 nucleotides read TGTGCCAGCAGCTTCGGGGGAGTAGACACTGAAGCTTTCTTT. Amino acid sequence: CASSFGGVDTEAFF.

J is TRBJ2-7 and V is TRBV6-2 or TRBV6-3; the D is unclear. Trimming shortened V by 1 base and J by 1 base, and 8 bases separated the two germline ends. From germline, CDR1 is MNHEY and CDR2 SVGEGT. The CDR3 has 14 amino acids. DNA of the CDR3: TGTGCCAGCAGTTACTTTCCTCTTTCCTACGAGCAGTACTTC. Protein product: CASSYFPLSYEQYF.

This clonotype turned up a few times. CDR3 protein: CASSEFREAGTQYF. CDR3 sequence (DNA): TGTGCCAGCAGTGAATTCCGGGAGGCCGGGACCCAGTACTTC. The chain is built from TRBV25-1 and TRBJ2-5, with 7 positions matching TRBD2. J gave up 7 bases and V 1 base, and 6 bases lay outside the gene matches. Germline CDR1 MGHDK, CDR2 SYGVNS. The CDR3 is made up of 14 amino acids. Supplemented by reference TRBV25-1 and TRBJ2-5, the full variable domain reads EADIYQTPRYLVIGTGKKITLECSQTMGHDKMYWYQQDPGMELHLIHYSYGVNSTEKGDLSSESTVSRIRTEHFPLTLESARPSHTSQYLCASSEFREAGTQYFGPGTRLLVL.